This T cell receptor (beta chain) is drawn from a study of regulatory T cells in long-lasting Graves disease. Regarding the study as a whole: Patients with persistent Graves' had lower TCR diversity than newly diagnosed patients. Authors noted too few samples as a limitation. TRBV28 was favored in persistent disease, as were TRBJ1-2 and TRBJ2-5.

Details on this clonotype: Its antigen is undetermined.

Time point meaning: persistent/refractory GD, antithyroid drugs over 5 years with positive TRAb. The TCR library was made from RNA that had been extracted from PBMCs in TRIzol. V shed 4 bases and J 0 bases; nucleotides not matched to a gene: 7. Germline CDR1 reads SEHNR; CDR2 reads FQNEAQ (reference sequence). This CDR3 region has 17 residues. Arm-PCR with iRepertoire HTBI primers amplified the CDR3 regions for these TCR beta libraries. MiXCR, run by TCRdb on the multiplex PCR reads, gives a single entry per CDR3 protein. Among about 470,000 distinct CDR3 sequences listed, under 25% were seen once. This material consisted of peripheral blood mononuclear cells (PBMCs), taken when the disease was refractory, from a patient treated with antithyroid drugs. The clonotype was recovered from a female donor with Graves disease. The V call is TRBV7-9, the J call TRBJ2-2, with 8 bases lining up with TRBD2. Written as DNA, the CDR3 is TGTGCCAGCAGCTATCCGACTAGCGACCCGAACACCGGGGAGCTGTTTTTT. Its protein product is CASSYPTSDPNTGELFF.